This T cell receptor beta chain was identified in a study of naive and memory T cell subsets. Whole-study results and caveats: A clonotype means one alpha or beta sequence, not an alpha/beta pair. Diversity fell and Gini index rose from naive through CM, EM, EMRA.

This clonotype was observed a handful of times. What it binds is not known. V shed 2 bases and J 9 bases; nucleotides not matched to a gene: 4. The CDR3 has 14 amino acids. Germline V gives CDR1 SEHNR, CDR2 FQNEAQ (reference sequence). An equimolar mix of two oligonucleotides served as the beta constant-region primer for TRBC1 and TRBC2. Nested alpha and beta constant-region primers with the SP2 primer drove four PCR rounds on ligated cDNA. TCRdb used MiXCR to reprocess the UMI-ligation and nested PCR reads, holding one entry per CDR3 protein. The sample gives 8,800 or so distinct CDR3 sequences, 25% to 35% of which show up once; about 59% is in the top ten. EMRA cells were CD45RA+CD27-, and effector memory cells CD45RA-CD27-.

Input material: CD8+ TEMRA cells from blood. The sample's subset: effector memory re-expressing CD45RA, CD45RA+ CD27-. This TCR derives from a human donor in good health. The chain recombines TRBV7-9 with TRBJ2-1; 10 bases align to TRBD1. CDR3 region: CASSLRTGGGEQFF. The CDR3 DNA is TGTGCCAGCAGCTTAAGGACAGGGGGTGGTGAGCAGTTCTTC.